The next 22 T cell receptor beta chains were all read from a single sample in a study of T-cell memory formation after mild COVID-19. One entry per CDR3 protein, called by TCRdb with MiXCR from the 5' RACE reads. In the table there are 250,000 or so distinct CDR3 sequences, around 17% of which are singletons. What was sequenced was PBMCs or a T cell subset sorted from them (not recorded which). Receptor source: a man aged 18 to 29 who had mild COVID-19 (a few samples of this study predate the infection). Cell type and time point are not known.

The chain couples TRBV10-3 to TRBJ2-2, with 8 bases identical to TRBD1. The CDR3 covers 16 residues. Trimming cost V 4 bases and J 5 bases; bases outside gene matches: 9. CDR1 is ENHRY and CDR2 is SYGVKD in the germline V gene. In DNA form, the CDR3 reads TGTGCCATCAGTGGGCAGGGGGCGCAGCGAACCGGGGAGCTGTTTTTT. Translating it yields CAISGQGAQRTGELFF.

The CDR3 loop reads CASSQDGQYYNEQFF. Here the CDR3 DNA reads TGCGCCAGCAGCCAAGATGGCCAGTACTACAATGAGCAGTTCTTC. The chain has TRBV4-1 and TRBJ2-1, with D uncertain. The germline V and J ends were trimmed by 0 bases and 3 bases, with 9 bases remaining between them. The V gene's germline CDR1 is MGHRA and CDR2 YSYEKL. The CDR3 has 15 residues.

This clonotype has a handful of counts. CDR3 coding DNA: TGTGCCAGCAACCGCACCGAGGGACCCGAGACCTACGAGCAGTACTTC. Protein product: CASNRTEGPETYEQYF. The V call is TRBV12-3 or TRBV12-4, the J call TRBJ2-7; possibly TRBD1 or TRBD2 for D (5 bases each). CDR3 size: 16 residues. Trimming removed 7 bases at V and 2 bases at J, with 21 bases between.

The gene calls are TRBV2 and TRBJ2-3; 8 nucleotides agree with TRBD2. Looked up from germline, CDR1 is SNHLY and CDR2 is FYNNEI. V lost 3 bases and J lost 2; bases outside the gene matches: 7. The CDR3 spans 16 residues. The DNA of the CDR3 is TGTGCCAGCAGTGAGGGAGTAGCGGGACTCACAGATACGCAGTATTTT. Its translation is CASSEGVAGLTDTQYF. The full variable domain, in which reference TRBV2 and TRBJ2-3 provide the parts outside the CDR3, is EPEVTQTPSHQVTQMGQEVILRCVPISNHLYFYWYRQILGQKVEFLVSFYNNEISEKSEIFDDQFSVERPDGSNFTLKIRSTKLEDSAMYFCASSEGVAGLTDTQYFGPGTRLTVL.

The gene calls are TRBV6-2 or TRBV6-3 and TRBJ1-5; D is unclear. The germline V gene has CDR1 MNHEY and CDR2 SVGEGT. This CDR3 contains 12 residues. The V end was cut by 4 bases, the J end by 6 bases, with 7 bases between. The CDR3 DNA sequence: TGTGCCAGCAGTTGGGTTTCTCAGCCCCAGCATTTT. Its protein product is CASSWVSQPQHF.

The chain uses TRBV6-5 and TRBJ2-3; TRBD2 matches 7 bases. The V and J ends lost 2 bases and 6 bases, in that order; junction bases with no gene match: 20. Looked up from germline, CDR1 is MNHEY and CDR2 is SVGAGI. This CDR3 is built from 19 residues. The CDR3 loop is CASSYKTIASGPHTDTQYF. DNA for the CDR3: TGTGCCAGCAGTTACAAAACGATAGCTAGCGGCCCACACACCGATACGCAGTATTTT.

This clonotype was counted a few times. CDR3 nucleotides: TGTGCCAGCTCCGTGGCAGGTCATAGCAATCAGCCCCAGCATTTT. Its protein is CASSVAGHSNQPQHF. The chain joins TRBV18 to TRBJ1-5; D gene ambiguous. There are 15 residues in the CDR3. Germline CDR1 is KGHSH and CDR2 is LQKENI. V was shortened by 6 bases and J by 0 bases, with 12 bases between the two germline ends. Full variable domain (missing parts from reference TRBV18 and TRBJ1-5): NAGVMQNPRHLVRRRGQEARLRCSPMKGHSHVYWYRQLPEEGLKFMVYLQKENIIDESGMPKERFSAEFPKEGPSILRIQQVVRGDSAAYFCASSVAGHSNQPQHFGDGTRLSIL.

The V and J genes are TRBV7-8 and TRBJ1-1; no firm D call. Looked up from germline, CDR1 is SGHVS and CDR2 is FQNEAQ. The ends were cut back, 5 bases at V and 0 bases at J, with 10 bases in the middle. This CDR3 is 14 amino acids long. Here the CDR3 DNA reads TGTGCCAGCAGCAGAAAACTTTTGAACACTGAAGCTTTCTTT. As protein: CASSRKLLNTEAFF. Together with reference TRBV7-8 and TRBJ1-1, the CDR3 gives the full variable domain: GAGVSQSPRYKVAKRGQDVALRCDPISGHVSLFWYQQALGQGPEFLTYFQNEAQLDKSGLPSDRFFAERPEGSVSTLKIQRTQQEDSAVYLCASSRKLLNTEAFFGQGTRLTVV.

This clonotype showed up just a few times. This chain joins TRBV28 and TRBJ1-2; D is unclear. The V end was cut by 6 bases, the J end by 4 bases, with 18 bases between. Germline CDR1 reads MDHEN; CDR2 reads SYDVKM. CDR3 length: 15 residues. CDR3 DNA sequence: TGTGCCAGCAGACCTATCGTCCGAGTCATCTATGGCTACACCTTC. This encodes CASRPIVRVIYGYTF.

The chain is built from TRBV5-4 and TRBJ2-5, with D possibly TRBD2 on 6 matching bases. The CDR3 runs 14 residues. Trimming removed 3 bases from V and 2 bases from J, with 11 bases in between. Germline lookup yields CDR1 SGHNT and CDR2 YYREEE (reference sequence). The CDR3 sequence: CASSSRGMQETQYF. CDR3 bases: TGTGCCAGCAGCTCCCGGGGGATGCAAGAGACCCAGTACTTC.

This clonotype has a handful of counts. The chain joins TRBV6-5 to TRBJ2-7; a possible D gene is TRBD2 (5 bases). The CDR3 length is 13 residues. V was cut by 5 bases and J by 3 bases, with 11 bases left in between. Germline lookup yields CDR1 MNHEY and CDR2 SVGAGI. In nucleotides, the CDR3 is TGTGCCAGCAGTCTCGCGGGCGACTACGAGCAGTACTTC. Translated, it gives CASSLAGDYEQYF.

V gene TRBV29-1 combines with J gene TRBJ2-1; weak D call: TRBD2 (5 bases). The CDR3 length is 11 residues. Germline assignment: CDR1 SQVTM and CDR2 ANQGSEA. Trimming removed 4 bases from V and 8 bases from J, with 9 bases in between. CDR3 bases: TGCAGCGTTGGGTCAGCGGATGAGCAGTTCTTC. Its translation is CSVGSADEQFF.

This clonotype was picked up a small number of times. This chain's CDR3 is CASMRPGLATGELFF. Written as DNA, the CDR3 is TGTGCCAGCATGAGACCGGGACTAGCTACGGGGGAGCTGTTTTTT. This chain uses TRBV25-1 with TRBJ2-2; 9 bases are a match to TRBD2. Germline CDR1 is MGHDK and CDR2 is SYGVNS. The CDR3 totals 15 residues. V lost 7 bases, J lost 8 bases, and 11 bases stayed unmatched.

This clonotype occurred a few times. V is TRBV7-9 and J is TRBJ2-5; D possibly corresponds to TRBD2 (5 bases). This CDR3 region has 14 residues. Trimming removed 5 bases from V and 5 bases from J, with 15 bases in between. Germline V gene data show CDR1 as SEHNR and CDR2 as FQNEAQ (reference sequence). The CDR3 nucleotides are TGTGCCAGCAGCCCCAGGACTGCCTCCGAGACCCAGTACTTC. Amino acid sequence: CASSPRTASETQYF.

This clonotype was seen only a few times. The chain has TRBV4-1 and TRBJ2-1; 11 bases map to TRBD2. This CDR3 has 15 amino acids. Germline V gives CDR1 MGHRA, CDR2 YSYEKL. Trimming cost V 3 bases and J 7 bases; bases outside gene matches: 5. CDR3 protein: CASSHLAGGRNEQFF. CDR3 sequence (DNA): TGCGCCAGCAGCCACCTAGCGGGGGGCCGGAATGAGCAGTTCTTC.

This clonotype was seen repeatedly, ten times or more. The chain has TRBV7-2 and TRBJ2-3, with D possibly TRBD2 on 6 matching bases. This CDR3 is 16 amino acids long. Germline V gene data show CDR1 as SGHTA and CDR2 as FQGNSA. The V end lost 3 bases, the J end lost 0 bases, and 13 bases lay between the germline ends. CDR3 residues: CASSFPPGVSTDTQYF. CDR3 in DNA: TGTGCCAGCAGCTTCCCGCCGGGGGTAAGCACAGATACGCAGTATTTT.

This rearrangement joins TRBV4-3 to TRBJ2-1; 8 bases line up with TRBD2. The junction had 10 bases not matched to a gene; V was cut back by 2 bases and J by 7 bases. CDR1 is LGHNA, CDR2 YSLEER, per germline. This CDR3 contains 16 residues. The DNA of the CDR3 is TGCGCCAGCAGCCAACGGTGGGGCGGGGGGCTGAATGAGCAGTTCTTC. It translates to CASSQRWGGGLNEQFF.

As DNA, the CDR3 is TGTGCCGCCCAGGGGTACCTCGGAGCAGATACGCAGTATTTT. Translation: CAAQGYLGADTQYF. The chain uses TRBV6-6 and TRBJ2-3; D possibly corresponds to TRBD1 (6 bases). The V gene's germline CDR1 is MNHNY and CDR2 SVGAGI (reference sequence). The CDR3 extends over 14 amino acids. Trimming shortened V by 11 bases and J by 4 bases, and 19 bases separated the two germline ends.

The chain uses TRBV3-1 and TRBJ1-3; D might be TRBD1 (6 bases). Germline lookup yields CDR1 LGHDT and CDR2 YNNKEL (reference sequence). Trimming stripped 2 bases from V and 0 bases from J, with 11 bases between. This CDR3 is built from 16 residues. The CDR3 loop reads CASSQPTGSSGNTIYF. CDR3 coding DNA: TGTGCCAGCAGCCAACCGACAGGCAGCTCTGGAAACACCATATATTTT. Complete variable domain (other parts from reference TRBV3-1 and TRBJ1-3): DTAVSQTPKYLVTQMGNDKSIKCEQNLGHDTMYWYKQDSKKFLKIMFSYNNKELIINETVPNRFSPKSPDKAHLNLHINSLELGDSAVYFCASSQPTGSSGNTIYFGEGSWLTVV.

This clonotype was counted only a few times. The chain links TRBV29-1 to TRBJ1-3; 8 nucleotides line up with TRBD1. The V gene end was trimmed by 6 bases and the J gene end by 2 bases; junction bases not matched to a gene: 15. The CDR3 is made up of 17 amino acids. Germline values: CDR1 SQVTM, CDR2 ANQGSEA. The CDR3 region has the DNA TGCAGCGTCCTGGGGGGCCCGGACAGGGCGGCTGGAAACACCATATATTTT. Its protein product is CSVLGGPDRAAGNTIYF.

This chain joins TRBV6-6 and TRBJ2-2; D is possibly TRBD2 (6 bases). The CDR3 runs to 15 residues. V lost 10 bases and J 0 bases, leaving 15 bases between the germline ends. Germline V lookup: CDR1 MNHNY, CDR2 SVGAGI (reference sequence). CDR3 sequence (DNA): TGTGCCACCCACGGTCGGAGGGCGAACACCGGGGAGCTGTTTTTT. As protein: CATHGRRANTGELFF.

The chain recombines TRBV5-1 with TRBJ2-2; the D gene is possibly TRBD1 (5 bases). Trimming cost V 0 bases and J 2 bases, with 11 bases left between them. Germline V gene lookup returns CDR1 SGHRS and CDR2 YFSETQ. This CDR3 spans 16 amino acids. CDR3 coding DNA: TGCGCCAGCAGCTTGGCCCAGGGAACCAACACCGGGGAGCTGTTTTTT. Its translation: CASSLAQGTNTGELFF.